The T cell receptor (beta chain) described here comes from a study of shared T cell receptors in the human thymus. This CDR3 has 16 residues. Germline assignment: CDR1 LGHNA and CDR2 YSLEER. J lost 2 bases, V lost 1 base, and 5 bases had no gene match. Generated by immunoSEQ multiplex PCR, the TCRdb table keeps only in-frame clones and is missing some. The sample carries 500,000 to 850,000 clones, 70% to 90% recorded once. The same data also went into a second study, on human thymus T cells.

The source is a boy in the first two years of life with a congenital heart defect. Sequencing was carried out using thymocytes. This chain links TRBV4-3 with TRBJ2-1, with TRBD1 identical over 7 bases. Here the CDR3 reads CASSQADRAPYNEQFF. The CDR3 DNA reads TGCGCCAGCAGCCAAGCCGACAGGGCCCCCTACAATGAGCAGTTCTTC.